The sequence of this T cell receptor beta chain was determined in a study of T cells of healthy individuals. This clonotype was counted ten times or more. Using its own MiXCR run on the 5' RACE reads, TCRdb lists one record per CDR3 protein. The sample lists 90,000 to 100,000 distinct CDR3 sequences, roughly a sixth occurring once. The CDR3 totals 13 residues. Germline CDR1 and CDR2: LNHNV and YYDKDF (reference sequence). J was trimmed by 5 bases and V by 6 bases; bases with no gene match: 5. The clonotype was recovered from a human donor in good health. The V and J genes are TRBV15 and TRBJ1-2, with TRBD1 matching 8 bases. Here the CDR3 DNA reads TGTGCCACCAGTCCAGACAGGGGTTATGGCTACACCTTC. It yields the protein CATSPDRGYGYTF. The full variable domain, rest sourced from reference TRBV15 and TRBJ1-2, is DAMVIQNPRYQVTQFGKPVTLSCSQTLNHNVMYWYQQKSSQAPKLLFHYYDKDFNNEADTPDNFQSRRPNTSFCFLDIRSPGLGDTAMYLCATSPDRGYGYTFGSGTRLTVV.